Each of the 21 T cell receptor beta chains below was sequenced from the same sample in a study of cytomegalovirus exposure and HLA in healthy donors (dated by TCRdb to about 2017). The protocol used for the library was the immunoSEQ multiplex PCR assay. For the multiplex PCR, a mixture combining 60 forward primers for TCR Vbeta segments and 13 reverse primers for TCR Jbeta segments was used. The table comes from immuneACCESS by way of TCRdb, which keeps in-frame sequences with V and J called. Part of the clones is missing from these tables; in studies checked, under half for an unresolved V gene and the rest for unknown reasons. Counted in this sample were around 130,000 clones; approximately 86% of them appeared once. Of the sample, more than 1.5% is held by the ten largest clones. The specimen was PBMCs. The source is a boy between 10 and 17 years old in good health and CMV-seronegative.

J is TRBJ2-4 and V is TRBV15; D gene ambiguous. V shed 1 base and J shed 0 bases, with 4 bases lying between them. CDR1 and CDR2 from the germline V gene are LNHNV and YYDKDF (reference sequence). The CDR3 is made up of 14 amino acids. The CDR3 loop reads CATSRGLAKNIQYF. The CDR3 nucleotides are TGTGCCACCAGCAGAGGACTAGCCAAAAACATTCAGTACTTC.

This clone was counted a few times. The CDR3 loop is CASSPGTGGQTQYF. In DNA, the CDR3 is TGCGCCAGCAGCCCAGGGACAGGGGGACAGACCCAGTACTTC. V is TRBV5-1 and J is TRBJ2-5; 11 bases fit TRBD1. With 4 bases clipped from V and 6 bases from J, the junction kept 5 bases outside the gene matches. This CDR3 is built from 14 residues. CDR1 and CDR2 from the germline V gene are SGHRS and YFSETQ.

The CDR3 bases are TGTGCTAGTGGTTTGGCCCTGGGGGGAGGTTCCACAGATACGCAGTATTTT. Translated, it gives CASGLALGGGSTDTQYF. The chain employs TRBV12-5 and TRBJ2-3, with D possibly matching TRBD2 (6 bases). This CDR3 has 17 amino acids. CDR1 is LGHNT, CDR2 FRNRAP, per germline. The V and J ends lost 1 base and 2 bases respectively, with 16 bases between them. The full variable domain, with the rest looked up from reference TRBV12-5 and TRBJ2-3, is DARVTQTPRHKVTEMGQEVTMRCQPILGHNTVFWYRQTMMQGLELLAYFRNRAPLDDSGMPKDRFSAEMPDATLATLKIQPSEPRDSAVYFCASGLALGGGSTDTQYFGPGTRLTVL.

The chain uses TRBV19 and TRBJ2-2, with unresolved D. Trimming cost V 1 base and J 5 bases, with 5 bases left between them. Germline-derived CDR1 and CDR2 are LNHDA and SQIVND (reference sequence). The CDR3 spans 13 residues. The CDR3 reads CASSIGRTGELFF. In nucleotides, the CDR3 is TGTGCCAGTAGTATAGGCAGAACCGGGGAGCTGTTTTTT. Based on the CDR3 plus reference TRBV19 and TRBJ2-2, the full variable domain is DGGITQSPKYLFRKEGQNVTLSCEQNLNHDAMYWYRQDPGQGLRLIYYSQIVNDFQKGDIAEGYSVSREKKESFPLTVTSAQKNPTAFYLCASSIGRTGELFFGEGSRLTVL.

The V gene is TRBV27, the J gene TRBJ1-5, with TRBD1 matching over 12 bases. The CDR3 spans 16 residues. Germline loops: CDR1 MNHEY, CDR2 SMNVEV (reference sequence). Losses at the gene ends were 4 bases for V and 6 bases for J; bases not matched to a gene: 7. The CDR3 loop is CASSSPGTGGLQPQHF. CDR3 in DNA: TGTGCCAGCAGTTCCCCCGGGACAGGGGGCCTTCAGCCCCAGCATTTT.

This chain's CDR3 is CASSLVRDTLQETQYF. CDR3 DNA sequence: TGTGCCAGCAGCTTGGTTAGGGACACACTTCAAGAGACCCAGTACTTC. V is TRBV5-6 and J is TRBJ2-5; D might be TRBD1 (6 bases). The CDR3 totals 16 residues. Germline V gene lookup returns CDR1 SGHDT and CDR2 YYEEEE. Between the trimmed V and J ends, which lost 0 bases and 2 bases, there was a span of 14 bases.

This clone turned up a few times. This chain uses TRBV30 with TRBJ1-1, with D possibly being TRBD1 (6 bases). Trimming cost V 3 bases and J 5 bases, with 16 bases left between them. The CDR3 loop spans 14 amino acids. Germline loops: CDR1 GTSNPN, CDR2 SVGIG (reference sequence). CDR3 sequence: CAWREQGEKTEAFF. In DNA, the CDR3 is TGTGCCTGGAGGGAACAGGGAGAGAAGACTGAAGCTTTCTTT.

The rearrangement joins TRBV5-4 to TRBJ2-1; tentative D call: TRBD1 (6 bases). Germline V gene data show CDR1 as SGHNT and CDR2 as YYREEE (reference sequence). V shed 0 bases and J shed 6 bases, with 16 bases lying between them. This CDR3 is built from 16 residues. The CDR3 is CASSLAATGLGNEQFF. CDR3 coding DNA: TGTGCCAGCAGCTTGGCCGCGACAGGCCTCGGCAATGAGCAGTTCTTC.

V and J are TRBV29-1 and TRBJ2-7, with D perhaps matching TRBD1 (6 bases). The length of the CDR3 is 13 residues. Trimming stripped 3 bases from V and 2 bases from J, with 11 bases between. CDR1 and CDR2 from the germline V gene are SQVTM and ANQGSEA. CDR3 loop: CSVERDTPYEQYF. The CDR3 nucleotides read TGCAGCGTTGAGAGGGACACCCCCTACGAGCAGTACTTC.

V is TRBV20-1 and J is TRBJ2-5, with D possibly TRBD2 on 5 matching bases. There are 11 residues in the CDR3. The V and J ends lost 6 bases and 10 bases respectively, with 15 bases between them. Germline assignment: CDR1 DFQATT and CDR2 SNEGSKA (reference sequence). In nucleotides, the CDR3 is TGCAGTGCCAACCCGGGGTTAGACCAGTACTTC. This gives the protein CSANPGLDQYF.

The chain carries TRBV11-2 and TRBJ2-5, with D perhaps TRBD1 (6 bases). V lost 6 bases to trimming and J lost 5 bases, with 13 bases between them. The CDR3 runs 13 residues. From germline, CDR1 is SGHAT and CDR2 FQNNGV. CDR3 sequence reads: CASRSQGRETQYF. The CDR3 bases are TGTGCCAGCAGGTCACAGGGACGTGAGACCCAGTACTTC.

This clone was observed a handful of times. This chain connects TRBV4-1 to TRBJ1-1; perhaps TRBD1 as D (5 bases). CDR1 and CDR2 from the germline V gene are MGHRA and YSYEKL. The CDR3 has 13 amino acids. The germline V and J ends were trimmed by 2 bases and 6 bases, with 10 bases remaining between them. The chain's CDR3 is CASSQQGGPEAFF. The CDR3 DNA reads TGCGCCAGCAGCCAACAGGGAGGGCCTGAAGCTTTCTTT.

This chain joins TRBV5-4 and TRBJ2-3; D remains ambiguous. V lost 4 bases to trimming and J lost 6 bases, with 12 bases between them. The CDR3 runs to 13 residues. Germline V gene lookup returns CDR1 SGHNT and CDR2 YYREEE (reference sequence). The CDR3 protein is CASSPPMEDTQYF. In DNA form, the CDR3 reads TGTGCCAGCAGCCCCCCCATGGAGGATACGCAGTATTTT.

The V call is TRBV7-8, the J call TRBJ1-2; TRBD1 matches at 8 bases. Germline-derived CDR1 and CDR2 are SGHVS and FQNEAQ. The CDR3 contains 17 residues. V shed 5 bases and J 3 bases; nucleotides not matched to a gene: 14. This chain's CDR3 is CASSKSEVRGPYYGYTF. The CDR3 coding sequence is TGTGCCAGCAGCAAAAGTGAGGTCAGGGGGCCATACTATGGCTACACCTTC.

This clone is a singleton in its sample. This sequence joins TRBV7-2 and TRBJ1-2, with unresolved D. Per the germline V gene, CDR1 is SGHTA and CDR2 is FQGNSA. The length of the CDR3 is 13 residues. V was trimmed by 3 bases and J by 7 bases, leaving 12 bases between them. CDR3 sequence reads: CASSFGMFPGYTF. CDR3 coding DNA: TGTGCCAGCAGCTTCGGGATGTTCCCTGGCTACACCTTC.

The chain links TRBV7-2 to TRBJ2-7; a possible D gene is TRBD2 (7 bases). Trimming removed 1 base at V and 7 bases at J, with 23 bases between. Germline lookup yields CDR1 SGHTA and CDR2 FQGNSA. The CDR3 runs 17 residues. For the CDR3, the DNA is TGTGCCAGCAGCTTAGTGCGGGGAGGGGGGTTCGGCGGAGAGCAGTACTTC. Translation gives CASSLVRGGGFGGEQYF.

Only a few counts were recorded for this clone. The J gene is TRBJ1-1, the V gene TRBV10-3; 8 bases align to TRBD1. Trimming cost V 6 bases and J 8 bases; bases outside gene matches: 2. Germline values: CDR1 ENHRY, CDR2 SYGVKD. This CDR3 region has 11 residues. The CDR3 here is CAIRRTGEAFF. The CDR3 DNA reads TGTGCCATCAGGCGGACAGGGGAAGCTTTCTTT.

The rearrangement uses TRBV15 and TRBJ2-5; TRBD2 agrees at 7 bases. With V trimmed by 0 bases and J by 0 bases, 4 bases remained unmatched. The CDR3 covers 16 residues. CDR1 and CDR2 (germline): LNHNV, YYDKDF (reference sequence). CDR3 coding DNA: TGTGCCACCAGCAGAGATCACGGGGGGTACCAAGAGACCCAGTACTTC. This translates into CATSRDHGGYQETQYF.

This chain connects TRBV4-3 to TRBJ1-2; a possible D gene is TRBD1 (5 bases). V lost 0 bases and J lost 4, with 12 bases in between. CDR1 LGHNA and CDR2 YSLEER come from the germline V gene. The CDR3 is made up of 15 amino acids. CDR3 region: CASSQEEGVGYGYTF. CDR3 sequence (DNA): TGCGCCAGCAGCCAAGAGGAAGGGGTGGGCTATGGCTACACCTTC.

The gene calls are TRBV21-1 and TRBJ2-1; the table's D gene call, TRBD2, was not cross checked with the DNA. TRBV21-1 is shown as a pseudogene. The CDR3 has 14 amino acids. CDR3 DNA: TGTGCCAGCAGGGGGAAGGGAGGGATCAATGAGCAGTTCTTC. Its translation: CASRGKGGINEQFF.

This clone was detected only a few times. V gene TRBV4-3 combines with J gene TRBJ2-1; weak D call: TRBD2 (5 bases). Per germline, CDR1 LGHNA and CDR2 YSLEER. The CDR3 is 17 residues long. V lost 0 bases and J lost 2, with 14 bases in between. CDR3 nucleotide sequence: TGCGCCAGCAGCCAAGAAATCCGGACTCTAACCTACAATGAGCAGTTCTTC. Translation gives CASSQEIRTLTYNEQFF.